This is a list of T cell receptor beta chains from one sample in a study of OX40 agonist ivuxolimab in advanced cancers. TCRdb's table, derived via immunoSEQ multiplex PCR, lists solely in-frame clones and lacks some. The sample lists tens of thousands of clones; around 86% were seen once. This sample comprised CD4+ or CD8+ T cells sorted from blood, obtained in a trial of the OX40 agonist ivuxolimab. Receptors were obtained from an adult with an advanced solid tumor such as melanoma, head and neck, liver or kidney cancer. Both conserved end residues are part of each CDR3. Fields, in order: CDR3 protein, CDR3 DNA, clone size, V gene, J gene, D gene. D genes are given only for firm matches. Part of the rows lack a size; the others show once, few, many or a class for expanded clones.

CDR3aa: CASSLVGSTDTQYF
CDR3nt: TGTGCCAGCAGCTTGGTTGGCAGCACAGATACGCAGTATTTT
abundance: -
v_gene: TRBV5-4
j_gene: TRBJ2-3
d_gene: -

CDR3aa: CASSLVGGQPQHF
CDR3nt: TGTGCCAGCAGCTTAGTTGGCGGTCAGCCCCAGCATTTT
abundance: -
v_gene: TRBV7-9
j_gene: TRBJ1-5
d_gene: -

CDR3aa: CASRPTSVVQGEQFF
CDR3nt: TGTGCCAGCAGGCCCACTAGCGTTGTACAGGGTGAGCAGTTCTTC
abundance: -
v_gene: TRBV6-5
j_gene: TRBJ2-1
d_gene: -

CDR3aa: CASSIGDRGDQPQHF
CDR3nt: TGTGCCAGTAGTATAGGGGACAGGGGGGATCAGCCCCAGCATTTT
abundance: once
v_gene: TRBV19
j_gene: TRBJ1-5
d_gene: TRBD1

CDR3aa: CACRTGRSYEQYF
CDR3nt: TGTGCCTGCAGGACAGGGAGATCCTACGAGCAGTACTTC
abundance: few
v_gene: TRBV6-5
j_gene: TRBJ2-7
d_gene: TRBD1

CDR3aa: CASSRTDSTDTQYF
CDR3nt: TGTGCCAGCAGTCGGACAGATAGCACAGATACGCAGTATTTT
abundance: -
v_gene: TRBV6-4
j_gene: TRBJ2-3
d_gene: -

CDR3aa: CASSSPEGWSYGYTF
CDR3nt: TGTGCCAGCAGCTCCCCCGAGGGTTGGTCCTATGGCTACACCTTC
abundance: -
v_gene: TRBV7-9
j_gene: TRBJ1-2
d_gene: -

CDR3aa: CASSPGPSGGKLFF
CDR3nt: TGTGCCAGCAGTCCCGGGCCCTCAGGCGGAAAACTGTTTTTT
abundance: -
v_gene: TRBV6-6
j_gene: TRBJ1-4
d_gene: -

CDR3aa: CASSSGEGYTF
CDR3nt: TGTGCCAGCAGCTCCGGGGAGGGCTACACCTTC
abundance: -
v_gene: TRBV7-9
j_gene: TRBJ1-2
d_gene: -

CDR3aa: CASSLQDPPETQYF
CDR3nt: TGTGCCAGCAGCTTGCAGGACCCCCCAGAGACCCAGTACTTC
abundance: -
v_gene: TRBV5-4
j_gene: TRBJ2-5
d_gene: -

CDR3aa: CASRDRGRDKNIQYF
CDR3nt: TGTGCCAGCAGGGACAGGGGACGGGACAAAAACATTCAGTACTTC
abundance: -
v_gene: TRBV2
j_gene: TRBJ2-4
d_gene: TRBD1

CDR3aa: CASSPRTDYSPLHF
CDR3nt: TGTGCCAGCAGTCCTCGGACAGATTATTCACCCCTCCACTTT
abundance: -
v_gene: TRBV7-3
j_gene: TRBJ1-6
d_gene: -

CDR3aa: CASSRTGGADQPQHF
CDR3nt: TGTGCCAGCTCCCGTACAGGGGGCGCGGATCAGCCCCAGCATTTT
abundance: -
v_gene: TRBV18
j_gene: TRBJ1-5
d_gene: TRBD1

CDR3aa: CASSPGGYETQYF
CDR3nt: TGTGCCAGCTCACCGGGGGGGTATGAGACCCAGTACTTC
abundance: -
v_gene: TRBV18
j_gene: TRBJ2-5
d_gene: TRBD2

CDR3aa: CSAAGPGGEQYF
CDR3nt: TGCAGCGCCGCCGGACCGGGAGGCGAGCAGTACTTC
abundance: -
v_gene: TRBV29-1
j_gene: TRBJ2-7
d_gene: TRBD2

CDR3aa: CASSKWTTRTTEAFF
CDR3nt: TGTGCCAGCAGTAAATGGACAACGAGGACCACTGAAGCTTTCTTT
abundance: -
v_gene: TRBV6-5
j_gene: TRBJ1-1
d_gene: -

CDR3aa: CASSLAGQGNTGELFF
CDR3nt: TGCGCCAGCAGCTTGGCAGGACAGGGTAACACCGGGGAGCTGTTTTTT
abundance: -
v_gene: TRBV5-1
j_gene: TRBJ2-2
d_gene: TRBD1

CDR3aa: CASSEGLSYEQYF
CDR3nt: TGTGCCAGCAGTGAAGGTCTATCCTACGAGCAGTACTTC
abundance: -
v_gene: TRBV2
j_gene: TRBJ2-7
d_gene: -

CDR3aa: CASSRPGQETQYF
CDR3nt: TGTGCCAGCAGCAGGCCTGGTCAAGAGACCCAGTACTTC
abundance: -
v_gene: TRBV5-5
j_gene: TRBJ2-5
d_gene: -

CDR3aa: CASSLVGGDTGELFF
CDR3nt: TGTGCTAGCAGCTTGGTCGGCGGGGACACCGGGGAGCTGTTTTTT
abundance: -
v_gene: TRBV7-7
j_gene: TRBJ2-2
d_gene: -

CDR3aa: CASSPRRRQQYF
CDR3nt: TGTGCCAGCAGCCCCAGACGTAGACAGCAGTACTTC
abundance: once
v_gene: TRBV28
j_gene: TRBJ2-7
d_gene: -

CDR3aa: CASSLSKGGSTDTQYF
CDR3nt: TGTGCCAGCAGTTTATCTAAGGGGGGGAGCACAGATACGCAGTATTTT
abundance: -
v_gene: TRBV27
j_gene: TRBJ2-3
d_gene: -

CDR3aa: CASSPYDRRDTEAFF
CDR3nt: TGTGCCAGCAGCCCCTACGACAGGCGGGACACTGAAGCTTTCTTT
abundance: -
v_gene: TRBV11-2
j_gene: TRBJ1-1
d_gene: -

CDR3aa: CASRGSGNTIYF
CDR3nt: TGTGCCAGCAGGGGCTCTGGAAACACCATATATTTT
abundance: -
v_gene: TRBV2
j_gene: TRBJ1-3
d_gene: -

CDR3aa: CASSWGQRVGYTF
CDR3nt: TGTGCCAGCAGCTGGGGACAGCGAGTTGGCTACACCTTC
abundance: -
v_gene: TRBV11-2
j_gene: TRBJ1-2
d_gene: TRBD1

CDR3aa: CASSFPSGGANTGELFF
CDR3nt: TGTGCCAGCAGCTTTCCTAGCGGGGGGGCGAACACCGGGGAGCTGTTTTTT
abundance: -
v_gene: TRBV7-9
j_gene: TRBJ2-2
d_gene: TRBD2

CDR3aa: CASSLHPDGAPAGELFF
CDR3nt: TGTGCCAGCAGCCTTCACCCGGACGGCGCCCCCGCCGGGGAGCTGTTTTTT
abundance: -
v_gene: TRBV7-2
j_gene: TRBJ2-2
d_gene: -

CDR3aa: CASSLSNRGPSYEQYF
CDR3nt: TGTGCCAGCAGTTTGTCGAACAGGGGTCCTTCCTACGAGCAGTACTTC
abundance: -
v_gene: TRBV27
j_gene: TRBJ2-7
d_gene: TRBD1

CDR3aa: CASSERGMNTEAFF
CDR3nt: TGCGCCAGCAGCGAACGGGGGATGAACACTGAAGCTTTCTTT
abundance: -
v_gene: TRBV5-1
j_gene: TRBJ1-1
d_gene: -

CDR3aa: CASSLVDANYEQYF
CDR3nt: TGCGCCAGCAGCTTGGTCGATGCAAATTACGAGCAGTACTTC
abundance: -
v_gene: TRBV5-1
j_gene: TRBJ2-7
d_gene: -

CDR3aa: CASSSQVNTEAFF
CDR3nt: TGTGCCAGCAGCTCCCAGGTGAACACTGAAGCTTTCTTT
abundance: -
v_gene: TRBV5-5
j_gene: TRBJ1-1
d_gene: -

CDR3aa: CASSRPREPPLLEQYF
CDR3nt: TGTGCCAGCAGTCGCCCCAGGGAACCCCCCCTCCTCGAGCAGTACTTC
abundance: -
v_gene: TRBV28
j_gene: TRBJ2-7
d_gene: -

CDR3aa: CASSPGLAGTYEQYF
CDR3nt: TGTGCCAGCAGCCCGGGACTAGCGGGTACCTACGAGCAGTACTTC
abundance: -
v_gene: TRBV11-1
j_gene: TRBJ2-7
d_gene: TRBD2

CDR3aa: CASSLLASNSPLHF
CDR3nt: TGTGCCAGCAGCTTACTCGCCAGTAATTCACCCCTCCACTTT
abundance: -
v_gene: TRBV7-3
j_gene: TRBJ1-6
d_gene: -

CDR3aa: CASSRIMDEQFF
CDR3nt: TGTGCCAGCAGTAGGATTATGGATGAGCAGTTCTTC
abundance: once
v_gene: TRBV27
j_gene: TRBJ2-1
d_gene: -

CDR3aa: CASSYRQDVNYGYTF
CDR3nt: TGTGCCAGCAGCTATCGACAGGACGTAAATTATGGCTACACCTTC
abundance: -
v_gene: TRBV14
j_gene: TRBJ1-2
d_gene: -

CDR3aa: CASSYRESAPSGNTIYF
CDR3nt: TGTGCCAGCAGCTACCGGGAGTCAGCTCCGTCTGGAAACACCATATATTTT
abundance: -
v_gene: TRBV7-2
j_gene: TRBJ1-3
d_gene: -

CDR3aa: CAITDSTSTDTQYF
CDR3nt: TGTGCCATCACGGACTCAACTAGCACAGATACGCAGTATTTT
abundance: -
v_gene: TRBV10-3
j_gene: TRBJ2-3
d_gene: -

CDR3aa: CASSSTGAGTGELFF
CDR3nt: TGTGCCAGCAGCTCGACAGGGGCGGGCACCGGGGAGCTGTTTTTT
abundance: -
v_gene: TRBV7-2
j_gene: TRBJ2-2
d_gene: TRBD1

CDR3aa: CASSLFDGELFF
CDR3nt: TGTGCCAGCAGCTTATTCGACGGGGAGCTGTTTTTT
abundance: -
v_gene: TRBV7-3
j_gene: TRBJ2-2
d_gene: -

CDR3aa: CASSRTRNTGELFF
CDR3nt: TGCGCCAGCAGCCGGACCAGGAACACCGGGGAGCTGTTTTTT
abundance: -
v_gene: TRBV4-3
j_gene: TRBJ2-2
d_gene: -

CDR3aa: CASSVKAGGTEAFF
CDR3nt: TGTGCCAGCAGCGTCAAGGCAGGGGGCACTGAAGCTTTCTTT
abundance: -
v_gene: TRBV9
j_gene: TRBJ1-1
d_gene: TRBD1

CDR3aa: CASTLGSPTDTQYF
CDR3nt: TGCGCCAGCACTTTAGGGAGCCCCACAGATACGCAGTATTTT
abundance: -
v_gene: TRBV5-1
j_gene: TRBJ2-3
d_gene: -

CDR3aa: CASSPFGDLGQPQHF
CDR3nt: TGTGCCAGCAGTCCCTTTGGGGACCTCGGTCAGCCCCAGCATTTT
abundance: once
v_gene: TRBV6-9
j_gene: TRBJ1-5
d_gene: -

CDR3aa: CASNPEPGQVNQPQHF
CDR3nt: TGTGCCAGCAACCCAGAACCGGGACAGGTCAATCAGCCCCAGCATTTT
abundance: -
v_gene: TRBV11-2
j_gene: TRBJ1-5
d_gene: TRBD1

CDR3aa: CASALGQGPDTQYF
CDR3nt: TGCGCCAGCGCACTAGGACAGGGGCCAGATACGCAGTATTTT
abundance: -
v_gene: TRBV5-1
j_gene: TRBJ2-3
d_gene: TRBD1

CDR3aa: CASSLVGLAAGYTF
CDR3nt: TGTGCCAGCAGCTTAGTAGGTCTGGCGGCTGGCTACACCTTC
abundance: once
v_gene: TRBV7-2
j_gene: TRBJ1-2
d_gene: -

CDR3aa: CASSLVQGGTGELFF
CDR3nt: TGTGCCAGCAGCTTAGTTCAGGGTGGCACCGGGGAGCTGTTTTTT
abundance: -
v_gene: TRBV7-9
j_gene: TRBJ2-2
d_gene: -

CDR3aa: CASILYAGNTEAFF
CDR3nt: TGTGCCAGCATACTGTATGCGGGGAACACTGAAGCTTTCTTT
abundance: -
v_gene: TRBV2
j_gene: TRBJ1-1
d_gene: -

CDR3aa: CASRGYGILNQPQHF
CDR3nt: TGTGCCAGCAGGGGCTACGGGATCCTTAATCAGCCCCAGCATTTT
abundance: few
v_gene: TRBV2
j_gene: TRBJ1-5
d_gene: -

CDR3aa: CASSLARGQETQYF
CDR3nt: TGCGCCAGCAGCTTGGCTAGGGGCCAAGAGACCCAGTACTTC
abundance: -
v_gene: TRBV5-1
j_gene: TRBJ2-5
d_gene: -

CDR3aa: CASSYAAGLNTEAFF
CDR3nt: TGTGCCAGCAGTTACGCCGCGGGACTGAACACTGAAGCTTTCTTT
abundance: -
v_gene: TRBV6-5
j_gene: TRBJ1-1
d_gene: -

CDR3aa: CASSQDGLGEETQYF
CDR3nt: TGCGCCAGCAGCCAAGACGGCCTGGGAGAGGAGACCCAGTACTTC
abundance: -
v_gene: TRBV4-1
j_gene: TRBJ2-5
d_gene: -

CDR3aa: CASSPGQGTTEKLFF
CDR3nt: TGTGCCAGCTCACCGGGACAGGGGACCACTGAAAAACTGTTTTTT
abundance: -
v_gene: TRBV18
j_gene: TRBJ1-4
d_gene: TRBD1

CDR3aa: CASSFTTGGNEKLFF
CDR3nt: TGCGCCAGCAGCTTTACGACAGGGGGCAATGAAAAACTGTTTTTT
abundance: -
v_gene: TRBV5-1
j_gene: TRBJ1-4
d_gene: TRBD1

CDR3aa: CASSIAQPPGYGYTF
CDR3nt: TGTGCCAGTAGTATAGCTCAGCCACCTGGATATGGCTACACCTTC
abundance: -
v_gene: TRBV19
j_gene: TRBJ1-2
d_gene: -

CDR3aa: CASSLADRVGQPQHF
CDR3nt: TGTGCCAGCAGTTTAGCTGACAGGGTAGGACAGCCCCAGCATTTT
abundance: -
v_gene: TRBV27
j_gene: TRBJ1-5
d_gene: TRBD1

CDR3aa: CASRRPGSEETQYF
CDR3nt: TGTGCCAGCAGGCGACCGGGCAGCGAAGAGACCCAGTACTTC
abundance: -
v_gene: TRBV6-6
j_gene: TRBJ2-5
d_gene: -

CDR3aa: CASSTGQGTNTEAFF
CDR3nt: TGTGCCAGCAGTACGGGACAGGGGACGAACACTGAAGCTTTCTTT
abundance: -
v_gene: TRBV6-6
j_gene: TRBJ1-1
d_gene: TRBD1